The sequence of this TCR beta chain was determined in a study of CD4 T cells in relation to SARS-CoV-2 and coronaviruses. As concerns this clone: The antigen remains undetermined.

Germline values: CDR1 SGHRS, CDR2 YFSETQ. V was trimmed by 3 bases and J by 10 bases, leaving 23 bases between them. CDR3 length: 16 amino acids. The assay was immunoSEQ multiplex PCR, and TCRdb's table has in-frame clones only and misses some. Of roughly 16,000 clones in the sample, about four fifths were seen once. The unexposed donors gave CD4+ T cells in about 2011-2018, prior to COVID-19. Isolation of CD4+ T cells took place after less than 11 days in culture. The chain employs TRBV5-1 and TRBJ2-1; D unresolved. The receptor comes from a human donor in good health. Specimen: CD4+ T cells from PBMCs, cultured in vitro. The CDR3 bases are TGCGCCAGCAGCTCGGCATCACTATGGGGAAGGACGGAGCAGTTCTTC. It encodes CASSSASLWGRTEQFF.